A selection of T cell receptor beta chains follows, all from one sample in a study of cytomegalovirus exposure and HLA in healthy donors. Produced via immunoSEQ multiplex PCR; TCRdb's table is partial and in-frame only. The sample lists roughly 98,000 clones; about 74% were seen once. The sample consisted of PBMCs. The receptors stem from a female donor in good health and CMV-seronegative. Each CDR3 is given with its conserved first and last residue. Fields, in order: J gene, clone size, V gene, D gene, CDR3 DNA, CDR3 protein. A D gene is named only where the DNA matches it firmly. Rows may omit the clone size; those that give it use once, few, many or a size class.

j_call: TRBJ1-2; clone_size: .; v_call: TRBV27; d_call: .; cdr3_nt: TGTGCCAGCAGCACATCCGGGACTCTTGTATATGGCTACACCTTC; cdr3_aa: CASSTSGTLVYGYTF
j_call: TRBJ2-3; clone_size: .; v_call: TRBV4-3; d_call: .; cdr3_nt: TGCGCCAGCAGCCAAGACGTAGCATTGATACACACAGATACGCAGTATTTT; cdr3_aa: CASSQDVALIHTDTQYF
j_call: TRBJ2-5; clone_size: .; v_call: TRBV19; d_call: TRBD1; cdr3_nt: TGTGCCAACGGGACAGTCCAAGAGACCCAGTACTTC; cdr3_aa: CANGTVQETQYF
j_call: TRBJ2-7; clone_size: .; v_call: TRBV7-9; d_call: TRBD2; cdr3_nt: TGTGCCAGCATGGGCCCCGGGGGGGGGCGAGAGCAGTACTTC; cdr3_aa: CASMGPGGGREQYF
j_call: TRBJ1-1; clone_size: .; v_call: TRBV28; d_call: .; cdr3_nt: TGTGCCAGCAGTCAGGGGTTGAACACTGAAGCTTTCTTT; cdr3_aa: CASSQGLNTEAFF
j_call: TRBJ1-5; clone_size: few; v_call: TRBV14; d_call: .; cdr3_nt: TGTGCCAGCAGCCAGACAGGTTCCCGGCCCCAGCATTTT; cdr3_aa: CASSQTGSRPQHF
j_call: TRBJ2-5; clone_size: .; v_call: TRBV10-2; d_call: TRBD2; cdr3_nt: TGCGCCAGCAGGGTGACTAGCGGGAGGGGGGAGACCCAGTACTTC; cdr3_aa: CASRVTSGRGETQYF
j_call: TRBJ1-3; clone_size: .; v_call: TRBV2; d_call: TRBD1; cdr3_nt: TGTGCCGGAAGTCAAGGGACAGGGACTGGAAACACCATATATTTT; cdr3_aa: CAGSQGTGTGNTIYF
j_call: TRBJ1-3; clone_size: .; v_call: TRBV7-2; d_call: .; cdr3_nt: TGTGCCAGCAGCCCCGATCAGGGGTTTTACTCTGGAAACACCATATATTTT; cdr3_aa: CASSPDQGFYSGNTIYF
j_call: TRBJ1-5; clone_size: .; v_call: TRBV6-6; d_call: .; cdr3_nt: TGTGCCAGCACGAAATCGAGGGCAGATCAGCCCCAGCATTTT; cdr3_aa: CASTKSRADQPQHF
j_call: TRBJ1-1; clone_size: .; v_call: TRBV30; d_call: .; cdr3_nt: TGTGCCTGGAGCCCCCACGGGGGGAACACTGAAGCTTTCTTT; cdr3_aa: CAWSPHGGNTEAFF
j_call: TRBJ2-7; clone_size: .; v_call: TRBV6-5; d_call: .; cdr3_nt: TGTGCCAGCACTGCCCCCTACGCAGGGTCCTACGAGCAGTACTTC; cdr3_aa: CASTAPYAGSYEQYF
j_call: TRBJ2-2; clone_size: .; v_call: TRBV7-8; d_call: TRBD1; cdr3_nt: TGTGCCAGCAGCCTAAGGGGGCAACGGGTACTAAGAACCGGGGAGCTGTTTTTT; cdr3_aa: CASSLRGQRVLRTGELFF
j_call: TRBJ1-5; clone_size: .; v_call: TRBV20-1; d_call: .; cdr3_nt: TGCAGTGCTAGGTCTAATCAGCCCCAGCATTTT; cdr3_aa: CSARSNQPQHF
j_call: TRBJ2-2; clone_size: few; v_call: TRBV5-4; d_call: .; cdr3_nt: TGTGCCAGCAGCTTGGCCGAACGACAGAGTTTAGGGGAGCTGTTTTTT; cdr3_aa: CASSLAERQSLGELFF
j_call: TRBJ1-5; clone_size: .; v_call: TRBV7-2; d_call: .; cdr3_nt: TGTGCCAGCAGCTTAGGGGGACTGCAGCCCCAGCATTTT; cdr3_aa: CASSLGGLQPQHF
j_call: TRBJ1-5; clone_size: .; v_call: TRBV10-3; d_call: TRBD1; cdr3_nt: TGTGCCACAAGACAGGGCGGCAATCAGCCCCAGCATTTT; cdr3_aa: CATRQGGNQPQHF
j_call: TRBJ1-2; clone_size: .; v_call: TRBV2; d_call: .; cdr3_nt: TGTGCCAGCAGCCAACACAGTGTTTCTAACTATGGCTACACCTTC; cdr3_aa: CASSQHSVSNYGYTF
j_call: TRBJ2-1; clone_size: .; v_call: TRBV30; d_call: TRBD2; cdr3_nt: TGTGCCTGGAGCCGGACTAGCGGGTATACTGAGCAGTTCTTC; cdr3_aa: CAWSRTSGYTEQFF
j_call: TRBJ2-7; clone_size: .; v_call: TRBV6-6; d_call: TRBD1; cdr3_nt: TGTGCCAGCAGTACATCCGGGACAGGGGGATACGAGCAGTACTTC; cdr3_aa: CASSTSGTGGYEQYF
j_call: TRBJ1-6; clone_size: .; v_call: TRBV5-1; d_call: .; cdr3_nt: TGCGCCAGCAGCTTGGAGCCCATAGGGCAGGGCTATAATTCACCCCTCCACTTT; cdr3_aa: CASSLEPIGQGYNSPLHF
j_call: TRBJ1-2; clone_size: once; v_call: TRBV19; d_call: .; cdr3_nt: TGTGCCAGTAGGTCCACAGGTTCCTATGGCTACACCTTC; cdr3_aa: CASRSTGSYGYTF
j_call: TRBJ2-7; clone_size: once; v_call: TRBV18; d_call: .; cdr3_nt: TGTGCCAGCTCACCACTCGGTGGGGGGATCAACGAGCAGTACTTC; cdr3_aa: CASSPLGGGINEQYF
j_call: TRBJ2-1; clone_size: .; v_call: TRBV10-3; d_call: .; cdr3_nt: TGTGCCATCAGGGGGGCTACCGCTGAGCAGTTCTTC; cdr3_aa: CAIRGATAEQFF
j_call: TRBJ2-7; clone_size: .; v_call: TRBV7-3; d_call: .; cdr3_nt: TGTGCCAGCAGCCCTAGGTGGGGGACATCCGAGCAGTACTTC; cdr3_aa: CASSPRWGTSEQYF
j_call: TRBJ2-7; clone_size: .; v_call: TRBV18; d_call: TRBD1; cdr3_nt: TGTGCCAGCTCACCGGGACAGAGCTACGAGCAGTACTTC; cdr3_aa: CASSPGQSYEQYF
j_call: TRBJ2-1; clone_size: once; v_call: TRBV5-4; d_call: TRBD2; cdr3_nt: TGTGCCAGCAGCTACCGACTAGCGGGAGGTTACAATGAGCAGTTCTTC; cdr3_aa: CASSYRLAGGYNEQFF
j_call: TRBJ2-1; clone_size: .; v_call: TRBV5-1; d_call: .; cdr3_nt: TGCGCCAGCAGCTATGGACAGTACAATGAGCAGTTCTTC; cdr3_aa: CASSYGQYNEQFF
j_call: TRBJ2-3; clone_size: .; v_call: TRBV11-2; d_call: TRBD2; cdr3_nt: TGTGCCAGCAGCCTCGCCAAAACTAGCGGGAGGACAGATACGCAGTATTTT; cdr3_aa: CASSLAKTSGRTDTQYF
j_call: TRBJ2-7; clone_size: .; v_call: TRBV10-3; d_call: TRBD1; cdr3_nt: TGTGCCATCAGAGGGGACAGGGGCTCGTACGAGCAGTACTTC; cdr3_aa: CAIRGDRGSYEQYF
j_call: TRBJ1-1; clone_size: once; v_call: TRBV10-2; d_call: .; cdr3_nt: TGCGCCAGCAGTGAACAACACAACACTGAAGCTTTCTTT; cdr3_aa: CASSEQHNTEAFF
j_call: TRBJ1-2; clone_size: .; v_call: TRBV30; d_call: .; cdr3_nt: TGTGCCTGGAGTATCTACCGGGTACCCACTAACTATGGCTACACCTTC; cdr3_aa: CAWSIYRVPTNYGYTF
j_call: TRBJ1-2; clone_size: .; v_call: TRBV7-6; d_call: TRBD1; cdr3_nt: TGTGCCAGCAGCTTAGGACAGGGTACGGGTGGCTACACCTTC; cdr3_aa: CASSLGQGTGGYTF
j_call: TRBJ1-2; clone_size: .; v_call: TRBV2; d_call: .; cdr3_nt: TGTGCCAGCAGCTTCGACAGGAACAACTATGGCTACACCTTC; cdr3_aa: CASSFDRNNYGYTF
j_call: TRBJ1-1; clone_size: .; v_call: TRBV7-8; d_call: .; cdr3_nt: TGTGCCAGCAGCTTAGTGTCCGGGGGCACTGAAGCTTTCTTT; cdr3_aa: CASSLVSGGTEAFF
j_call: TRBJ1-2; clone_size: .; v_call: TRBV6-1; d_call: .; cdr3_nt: TGTGCCAGCAACCTTGGGCGAACCGGTCGGGGCTACACCTTC; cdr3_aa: CASNLGRTGRGYTF
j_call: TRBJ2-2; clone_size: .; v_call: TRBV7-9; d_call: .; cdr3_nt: TGTGCCAGTATTCGGGGTTTCCGGGGCACCGGGGAGCTGTTTTTT; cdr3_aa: CASIRGFRGTGELFF
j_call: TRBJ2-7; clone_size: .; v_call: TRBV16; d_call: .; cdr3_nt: TGTGCCAGCAGCCAATCGATCGGCACAGATTACGAGCAGTACTTC; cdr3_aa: CASSQSIGTDYEQYF
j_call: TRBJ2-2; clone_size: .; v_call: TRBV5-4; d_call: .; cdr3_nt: TGTGCCAGCCGACCACAGGGGGGGGACCCAAACACCGGGGAGCTGTTTTTT; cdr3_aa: CASRPQGGDPNTGELFF
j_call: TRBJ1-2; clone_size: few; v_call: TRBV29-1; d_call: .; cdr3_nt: TGCAGCGTCCCCCCGGTGAGCTCCTATGGCTACACCTTC; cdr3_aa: CSVPPVSSYGYTF
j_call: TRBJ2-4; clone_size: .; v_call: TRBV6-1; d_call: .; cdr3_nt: TGTGCCAGCAGTGAACCTGACTGGCTTGCCAAAAACATTCAGTACTTC; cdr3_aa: CASSEPDWLAKNIQYF
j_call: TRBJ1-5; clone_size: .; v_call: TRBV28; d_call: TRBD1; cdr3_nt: TGTGCCAGCACTACCCCGGGACAGGGGAATCAGCCCCAGCATTTT; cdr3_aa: CASTTPGQGNQPQHF
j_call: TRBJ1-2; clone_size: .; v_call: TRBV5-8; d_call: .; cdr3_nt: TGTGCCAGCAGCTCGCGGCGTCGGGACTATGGCTACACCTTC; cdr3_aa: CASSSRRRDYGYTF
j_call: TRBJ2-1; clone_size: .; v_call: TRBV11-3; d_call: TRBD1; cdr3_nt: TGTGCCAGCAGCTGGGGCAGGGGGTATTACAATGAGCAGTTCTTC; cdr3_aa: CASSWGRGYYNEQFF
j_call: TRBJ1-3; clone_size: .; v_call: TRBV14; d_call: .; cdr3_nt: TGTGCCAGCAGCCCCTTAGACAGTATCTCTGGAAACACCATATATTTT; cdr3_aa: CASSPLDSISGNTIYF